The 23 T cell receptor beta chains presented below share a single source sample, sequenced in a study of control samples from healthy donors and cancer patients. Generated by immunoSEQ multiplex PCR, the TCRdb table keeps only in-frame clones and is missing some. Of approximately 97,000 clones listed, around nine tenths were seen once; the top ten hold over 12%. The sample comprised blood. The source is a man younger than 45 in good health.

The genes are TRBV7-2 and TRBJ2-1; unclear D gene. Trimming pared 4 bases from V and 7 bases from J, leaving 26 bases between. The CDR3 totals 18 residues. Germline assignment: CDR1 SGHTA and CDR2 FQGNSA. Here the CDR3 DNA reads TGTGCCAGCAGCTATCCTACCCCCCCCAACTCCCGCGAAAATGAGCAGTTCTTC. Translation: CASSYPTPPNSRENEQFF.

V and J are TRBV10-2 and TRBJ2-5; 10 positions agree with TRBD2. Germline CDR1 is WSHSY and CDR2 is SAAADI. This CDR3 contains 15 residues. Trimming cost V 3 bases and J 5 bases; bases outside gene matches: 6. CDR3 DNA: TGCGCCAGCAGTGACCCGAGCGGGAGGGGGGAGACCCAGTACTTC. Its translation is CASSDPSGRGETQYF.

This clone has a handful of counts. V and J are TRBV29-1 and TRBJ1-2; 7 bases agree with TRBD1. V dropped 7 bases and J dropped 2; count of bases not matched to a gene: 7. CDR1 and CDR2 (germline): SQVTM, ANQGSEA. CDR3 length equals 13 residues. The CDR3 spells CSAGGQSNYGYTF. The CDR3 DNA reads TGCAGCGCTGGGGGACAGTCCAACTATGGCTACACCTTC.

In nucleotides, the CDR3 is TGTGCCAGCAGTTTTCTGGGGCGCGCCTACGAGCAGTACTTC. It codes for CASSFLGRAYEQYF. V usage is TRBV28 and J usage is TRBJ2-7; D perhaps matches TRBD1 (5 bases). V shed 3 bases and J shed 2 bases, with 11 bases lying between them. The CDR3 loop spans 14 amino acids. Looked up from germline, CDR1 is MDHEN and CDR2 is SYDVKM. The whole variable domain, remainder taken from reference TRBV28 and TRBJ2-7, is DVKVTQSSRYLVKRTGEKVFLECVQDMDHENMFWYRQDPGLGLRLIYFSYDVKMKEKGDIPEGYSVSREKKERFSLILESASTNQTSMYLCASSFLGRAYEQYFGPGTRLTVT.

The rearrangement joins TRBV7-2 to TRBJ2-3; D is unclear. The CDR3 totals 15 residues. Trimming took off 3 bases at V and 5 bases at J, with 15 bases between the two ends. The germline gives CDR1 SGHTA, CDR2 FQGNSA. The CDR3 is CASSFATRARDTQYF. The CDR3 DNA is TGTGCCAGCAGCTTTGCGACCCGCGCCAGAGATACGCAGTATTTT. Full variable domain (outside the CDR3, taken from reference TRBV7-2 and TRBJ2-3): GAGVSQSPSNKVTEKGKDVELRCDPISGHTALYWYRQSLGQGLEFLIYFQGNSAPDKSGLPSDRFSAERTGGSVSTLTIQRTQQEDSAVYLCASSFATRARDTQYFGPGTRLTVL.

The chain combines TRBV28 with TRBJ2-3; 7 bases match TRBD1. V trimming: 6 bases; J trimming: 0 bases; junction bases outside the gene matches: 9. The length of the CDR3 is 16 residues. Germline V CDR1 and CDR2: MDHEN, SYDVKM. CDR3 bases: TGTGCCAGCAGCCGGACAGCCAGGGGGAGCACAGATACGCAGTATTTT. Protein sequence: CASSRTARGSTDTQYF.

The rearrangement uses TRBV5-1 and TRBJ2-7, with 10 bases aligning to TRBD1. This CDR3 spans 16 amino acids. Germline V gives CDR1 SGHRS, CDR2 YFSETQ. The junction had 4 bases not matched to a gene; V was cut back by 0 bases and J by 1 base. The CDR3 loop is CASSLGGTGVSYEQYF. Written as DNA, the CDR3 is TGCGCCAGCAGCTTGGGCGGGACAGGGGTGTCCTACGAGCAGTACTTC.

The rearrangement uses TRBV11-2 and TRBJ2-1; TRBD2 matches at 7 bases. Germline V CDR1 and CDR2: SGHAT, FQNNGV. Trimming took 5 bases from V and 8 from J; bases not matched to a gene: 6. The CDR3 runs to 13 residues. The CDR3 reads CASSARLADEQFF. The CDR3 region has the DNA TGTGCCAGCAGCGCACGACTAGCCGATGAGCAGTTCTTC.

Only one count was recorded for this clone. The V and J genes are TRBV24-1 and TRBJ2-3; D ambiguous. CDR1 is KGHDR and CDR2 is SFDVKD in the germline V gene. CDR3 length: 14 residues. The V end was cut by 5 bases, the J end by 0 bases, with 8 bases between. The CDR3 coding sequence is TGTGCCACCAGTGGCCCCCTTAGCACAGATACGCAGTATTTT. It encodes CATSGPLSTDTQYF.

J is TRBJ2-3 and V is TRBV14; either TRBD1 or TRBD2 may fit D (5 bases each). Germline assignment: CDR1 SGHDN and CDR2 FVKESK. V lost 1 base, J lost 2 bases, and 13 bases lay in between. The CDR3 sequence is 16 residues long. The CDR3 nucleotides are TGTGCCAGCAGCCAAGCCCGGGACCAACCCACAGATACGCAGTATTTT. It translates to CASSQARDQPTDTQYF.

The chain links TRBV7-2 to TRBJ2-1; D may correspond to TRBD1 or TRBD2 (5 bases each). The V gene's germline CDR1 is SGHTA and CDR2 FQGNSA. Between the trimmed V and J ends, which lost 5 bases and 5 bases, there was a span of 25 bases. CDR3 length equals 18 residues. The CDR3 here is CASSHSWGGSFSDNEQFF. The CDR3 DNA reads TGTGCCAGCAGCCATAGTTGGGGCGGGTCCTTTTCTGACAATGAGCAGTTCTTC.

The chain combines TRBV30 with TRBJ2-1, with a weak D call TRBD1 (5 bases). This CDR3 has 13 residues. V lost 7 bases, J lost 8 bases, and 18 bases lay in between. Germline V gene sequence: CDR1 GTSNPN, CDR2 SVGIG (reference sequence). The CDR3 reads CAYTGQLADEQFF. The CDR3 nucleotides are TGTGCCTACACAGGTCAGCTCGCCGATGAGCAGTTCTTC.

The V and J genes are TRBV11-3 and TRBJ2-1; TRBD2 aligns across 12 bases. CDR1 and CDR2 from the germline V gene are SGHNT and YENEEA. The CDR3 loop spans 15 amino acids. The J segment lost 9 bases and the V segment lost 3 bases, leaving 6 bases of the junction unmatched. In DNA form, the CDR3 reads TGTGCCAGCAGCTTCTTCGGACTAGCGGGAAGTGAGCAGTTCTTC. Protein sequence: CASSFFGLAGSEQFF.

The CDR3 loop is CASRDRTQETQYF. CDR3 DNA sequence: TGTGCCAGCAGGGACAGGACACAAGAGACCCAGTACTTC. The chain uses TRBV2 and TRBJ2-5, with 7 positions matching TRBD1. Germline V gives CDR1 SNHLY, CDR2 FYNNEI. After removal of 6 bases from V and 2 bases from J, the junction contained 3 bases not matched to a gene. The CDR3 is 13 residues long.

The chain combines TRBV7-9 with TRBJ1-4; D is ambiguous. The CDR3 spans 12 residues. Per the germline V gene, CDR1 is SEHNR and CDR2 is FQNEAQ (reference sequence). V lost 5 bases to trimming and J lost 6 bases, with 7 bases between them. CDR3 nucleotides: TGTGCCAGCAGCCCCGCGGATGAAAAACTGTTTTTT. Its protein product is CASSPADEKLFF. The whole variable domain, remainder taken from reference TRBV7-9 and TRBJ1-4, is DTGVSQNPRHKITKRGQNVTFRCDPISEHNRLYWYRQTLGQGPEFLTYFQNEAQLEKSRLLSDRFSAERPKGSFSTLEIQRTEQGDSAMYLCASSPADEKLFFGSGTQLSVL.

The V gene is TRBV7-3, the J gene TRBJ2-1, with 8 bases that match TRBD2. The ends lost 5 bases at V and 7 bases at J; junction bases unmatched: 4. The germline V gene has CDR1 SGHTA and CDR2 FQGTGA. The CDR3 runs to 13 residues. CDR3 residues: CASSPGGANEQFF. In DNA, the CDR3 is TGTGCCAGCAGCCCCGGGGGGGCTAATGAGCAGTTCTTC.

A few counts support this clone. This chain connects TRBV27 to TRBJ2-7; maybe TRBD2 (6 bases). Between the trimmed V and J ends, which lost 5 bases and 5 bases, there was a span of 16 bases. Germline V gives CDR1 MNHEY, CDR2 SMNVEV (reference sequence). The CDR3 totals 14 residues. CDR3: CASSTGLWSNEQYF. CDR3 sequence (DNA): TGTGCCAGCAGTACGGGACTTTGGTCCAACGAGCAGTACTTC.

The CDR3, as DNA: TGTGCCACCAGTGAAGGGGGACTAGCGGGGGACAATGAGCAGTTCTTC. Encoded protein: CATSEGGLAGDNEQFF. The chain uses TRBV24-1 and TRBJ2-1, with 14 bases aligning to TRBD2. The V and J ends lost 4 bases and 5 bases, in that order; junction bases with no gene match: 3. This CDR3 contains 16 residues. CDR1 KGHDR and CDR2 SFDVKD come from the germline V gene.

The chain links TRBV19 to TRBJ2-7; TRBD2 is a possible D gene (9 bases). CDR1 is LNHDA, CDR2 SQIVND, per germline (reference sequence). The CDR3 is made up of 15 amino acids. V lost 3 bases, J lost 3 bases, and 15 bases lay in between. The CDR3 loop reads CASSMASGTGYEQYF. CDR3 nucleotide sequence: TGTGCCAGTAGTATGGCTAGCGGGACAGGCTACGAGCAGTACTTC.

This clone was detected only a few times. The V gene is TRBV24-1, the J gene TRBJ2-3; D is uncertain. V gave up 5 bases and J gave up 0 bases, with 11 bases separating them. The germline V gene encodes CDR1 KGHDR and CDR2 SFDVKD. This CDR3 has 15 residues. The CDR3 is CATSGDGTSTDTQYF. In DNA, the CDR3 is TGTGCCACCAGTGGTGACGGCACTAGCACAGATACGCAGTATTTT.

The chain combines TRBV27 with TRBJ2-7; tentatively, D is TRBD1 (6 bases). The CDR3 covers 16 residues. V dropped 0 bases and J dropped 3 bases, with 15 bases sitting between them. Germline CDR1 MNHEY, CDR2 SMNVEV (reference sequence). The CDR3 protein is CASSLSSTGSRYEQYF. For the CDR3, the DNA is TGTGCCAGCAGTTTATCGTCTACAGGGAGCCGCTACGAGCAGTACTTC.

A few counts support this clone. This chain connects TRBV6-2 or TRBV6-3 to TRBJ1-3; weak D call: TRBD1 (5 bases). The CDR3 sequence is 16 residues long. Trimming took 6 bases from V and 0 from J, leaving 15 bases between them. The V gene's germline CDR1 is MNHEY and CDR2 SVGEGT. The CDR3 DNA is TGTGCCAGCAGCCCTGGGCGGGGGAGCTCTGGAAACACCATATATTTT. This codes for CASSPGRGSSGNTIYF.

The chain employs TRBV7-3 and TRBJ1-1, with D possibly being TRBD1 (5 bases). V lost 2 bases and J 1 base, leaving 8 bases between the germline ends. From germline, CDR1 is SGHTA and CDR2 FQGTGA. The CDR3 has 14 amino acids. CDR3 bases: TGTGCCAGCAGCTTAGTCGGGGGGAACACTGAAGCTTTCTTT. Translated, it gives CASSLVGGNTEAFF.